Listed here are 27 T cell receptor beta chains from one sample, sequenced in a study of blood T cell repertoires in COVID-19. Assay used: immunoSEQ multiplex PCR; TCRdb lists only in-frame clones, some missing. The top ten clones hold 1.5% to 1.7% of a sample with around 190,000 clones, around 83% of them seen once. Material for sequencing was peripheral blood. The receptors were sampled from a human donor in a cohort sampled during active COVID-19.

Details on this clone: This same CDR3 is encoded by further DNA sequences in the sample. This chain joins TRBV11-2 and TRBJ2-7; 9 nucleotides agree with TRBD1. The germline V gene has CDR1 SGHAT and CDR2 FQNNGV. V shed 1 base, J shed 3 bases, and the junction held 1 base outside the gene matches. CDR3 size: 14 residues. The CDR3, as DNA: TGTGCCAGCAGCTTAGGGACAGGGGTCTACGAGCAGTACTTC. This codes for CASSLGTGVYEQYF.

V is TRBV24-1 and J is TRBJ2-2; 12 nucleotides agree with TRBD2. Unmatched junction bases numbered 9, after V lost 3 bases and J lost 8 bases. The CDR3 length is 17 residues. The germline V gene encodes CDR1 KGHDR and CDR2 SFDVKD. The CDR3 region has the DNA TGTGCCACCAGTGATCCGACTAGCGGGGGAAGGATAGGGGAGCTGTTTTTT. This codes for CATSDPTSGGRIGELFF.

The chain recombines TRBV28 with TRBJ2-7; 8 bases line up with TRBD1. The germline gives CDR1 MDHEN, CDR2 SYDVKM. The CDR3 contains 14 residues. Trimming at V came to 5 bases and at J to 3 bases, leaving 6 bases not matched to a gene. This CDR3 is CASSKDREFYEQYF. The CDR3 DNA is TGTGCCAGCAGTAAGGACAGGGAATTCTACGAGCAGTACTTC.

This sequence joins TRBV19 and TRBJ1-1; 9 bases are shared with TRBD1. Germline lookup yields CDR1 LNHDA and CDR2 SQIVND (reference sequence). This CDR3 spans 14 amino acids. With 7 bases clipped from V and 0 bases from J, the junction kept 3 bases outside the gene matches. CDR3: CASIRDRVNTEAFF. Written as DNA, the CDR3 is TGTGCCAGTATCCGGGACAGGGTGAACACTGAAGCTTTCTTT.

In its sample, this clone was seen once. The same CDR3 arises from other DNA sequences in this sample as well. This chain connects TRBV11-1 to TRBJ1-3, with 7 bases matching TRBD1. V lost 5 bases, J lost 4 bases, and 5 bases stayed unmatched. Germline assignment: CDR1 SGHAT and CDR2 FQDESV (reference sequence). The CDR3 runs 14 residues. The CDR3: CASSLQGTGNTIYF. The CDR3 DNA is TGTGCCAGCAGCCTACAGGGGACAGGAAACACCATATATTTT.

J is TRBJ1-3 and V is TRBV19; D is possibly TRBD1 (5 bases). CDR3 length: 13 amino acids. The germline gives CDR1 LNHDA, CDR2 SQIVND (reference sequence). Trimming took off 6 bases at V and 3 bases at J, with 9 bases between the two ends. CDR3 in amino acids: CASSPGDGNTIYF. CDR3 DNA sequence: TGTGCCAGTAGCCCGGGGGATGGAAACACCATATATTTT.

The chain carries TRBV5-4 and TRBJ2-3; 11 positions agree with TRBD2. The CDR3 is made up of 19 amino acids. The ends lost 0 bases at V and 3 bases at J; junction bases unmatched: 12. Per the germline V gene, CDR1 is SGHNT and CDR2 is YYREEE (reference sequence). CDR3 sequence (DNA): TGTGCCAGCAGCTTGGCCGGGGTAGCGGGAGGGTCGGGGACAGATACGCAGTATTTT. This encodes CASSLAGVAGGSGTDTQYF.

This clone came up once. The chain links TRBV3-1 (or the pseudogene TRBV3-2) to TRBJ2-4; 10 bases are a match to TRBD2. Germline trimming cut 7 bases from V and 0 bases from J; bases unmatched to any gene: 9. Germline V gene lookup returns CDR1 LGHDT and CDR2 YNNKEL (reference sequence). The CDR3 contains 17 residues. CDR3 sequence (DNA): TGTGCCAGCACCGCCGGAGCGGGAGGGCTAGCCAAAAACATTCAGTACTTC. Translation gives CASTAGAGGLAKNIQYF.

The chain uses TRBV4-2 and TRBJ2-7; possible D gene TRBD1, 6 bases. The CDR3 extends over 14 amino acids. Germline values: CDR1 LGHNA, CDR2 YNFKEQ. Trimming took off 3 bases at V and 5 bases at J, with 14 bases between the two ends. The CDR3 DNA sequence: TGTGCCAGCAGCCAGGAAACAGGGAGTAACGAGCAGTACTTC. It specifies CASSQETGSNEQYF.

The CDR3: CASSPQQYEQYF. The CDR3 region has the DNA TGTGCCAGCTCACCCCAACAGTACGAGCAGTACTTC. The chain recombines TRBV18 with TRBJ2-7, with D hard to call. The CDR3 loop spans 12 amino acids. Trimming cost V 3 bases and J 4 bases, with 7 bases left between them. Germline assignment: CDR1 KGHSH and CDR2 LQKENI. Using reference TRBV18 and TRBJ2-7 for the parts outside the CDR3, the full variable domain is NAGVMQNPRHLVRRRGQEARLRCSPMKGHSHVYWYRQLPEEGLKFMVYLQKENIIDESGMPKERFSAEFPKEGPSILRIQQVVRGDSAAYFCASSPQQYEQYFGPGTRLTVT.

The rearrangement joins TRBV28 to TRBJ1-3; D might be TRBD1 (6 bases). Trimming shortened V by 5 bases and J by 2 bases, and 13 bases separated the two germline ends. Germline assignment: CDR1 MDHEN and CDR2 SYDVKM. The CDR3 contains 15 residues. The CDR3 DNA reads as TGTGCCAGCAGTCAACCCTACAGGGCTGGAAACACCATATATTTT. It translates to CASSQPYRAGNTIYF.

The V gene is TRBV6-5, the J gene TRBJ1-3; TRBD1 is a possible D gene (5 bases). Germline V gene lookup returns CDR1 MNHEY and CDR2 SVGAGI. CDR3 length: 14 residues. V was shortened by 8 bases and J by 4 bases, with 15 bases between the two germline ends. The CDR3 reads CASSLGGSGNTIYF. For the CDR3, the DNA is TGTGCCAGCTCTCTCGGGGGATCAGGAAACACCATATATTTT.

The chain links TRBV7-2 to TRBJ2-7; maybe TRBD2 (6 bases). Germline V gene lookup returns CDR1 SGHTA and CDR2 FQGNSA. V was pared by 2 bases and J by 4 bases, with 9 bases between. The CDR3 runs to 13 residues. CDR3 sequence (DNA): TGTGCCAGCAGCTTAACTAGCAATTACGAGCAGTACTTC. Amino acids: CASSLTSNYEQYF.

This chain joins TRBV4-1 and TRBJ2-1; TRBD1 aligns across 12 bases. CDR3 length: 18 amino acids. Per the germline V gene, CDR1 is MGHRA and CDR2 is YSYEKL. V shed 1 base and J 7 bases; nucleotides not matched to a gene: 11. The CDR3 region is CASSQGGSGTGGGNEQFF. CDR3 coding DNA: TGCGCCAGCAGCCAAGGGGGTTCCGGGACAGGGGGCGGAAATGAGCAGTTCTTC.

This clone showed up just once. CDR3 DNA sequence: TGTGCCAGCAGCCGACAGGGTCTCGAGCAGTACTTC. Protein: CASSRQGLEQYF. The gene calls are TRBV3-1 (or the pseudogene TRBV3-2) and TRBJ2-7; TRBD1 matches 7 bases. V lost 4 bases and J lost 6; bases outside the gene matches: 3. CDR1 is LGHDT and CDR2 is YNNKEL in the germline V gene (reference sequence). The CDR3 is 12 amino acids.

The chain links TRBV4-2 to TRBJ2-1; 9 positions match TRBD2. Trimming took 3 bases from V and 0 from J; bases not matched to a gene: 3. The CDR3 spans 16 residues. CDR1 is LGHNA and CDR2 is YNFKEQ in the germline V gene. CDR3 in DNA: TGTGCCAGCAGCCAGCTAGCGGGAAGCTCCTACAATGAGCAGTTCTTC. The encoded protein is CASSQLAGSSYNEQFF.

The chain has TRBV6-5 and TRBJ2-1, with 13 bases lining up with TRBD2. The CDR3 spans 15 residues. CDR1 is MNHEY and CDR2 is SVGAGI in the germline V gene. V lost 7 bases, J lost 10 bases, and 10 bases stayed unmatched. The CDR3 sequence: CASIPGTSGVREQFF. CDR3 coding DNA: TGTGCCAGCATCCCAGGGACTAGCGGGGTACGGGAGCAGTTCTTC.

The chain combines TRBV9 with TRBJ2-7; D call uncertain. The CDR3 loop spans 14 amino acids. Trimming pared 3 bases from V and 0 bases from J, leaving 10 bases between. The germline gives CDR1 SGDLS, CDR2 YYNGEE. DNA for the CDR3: TGTGCCAGCAGCGGACACTTGAGCTCCTACGAGCAGTACTTC. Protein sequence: CASSGHLSSYEQYF.

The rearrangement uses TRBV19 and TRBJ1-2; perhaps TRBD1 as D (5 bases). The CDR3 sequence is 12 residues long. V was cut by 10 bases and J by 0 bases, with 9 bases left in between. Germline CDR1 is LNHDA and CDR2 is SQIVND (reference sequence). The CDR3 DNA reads TGTGCCATTCAACAGGCTAACTATGGCTACACCTTC. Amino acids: CAIQQANYGYTF. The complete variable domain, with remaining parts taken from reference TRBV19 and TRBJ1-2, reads DGGITQSPKYLFRKEGQNVTLSCEQNLNHDAMYWYRQDPGQGLRLIYYSQIVNDFQKGDIAEGYSVSREKKESFPLTVTSAQKNPTAFYLCAIQQANYGYTFGSGTRLTVV.

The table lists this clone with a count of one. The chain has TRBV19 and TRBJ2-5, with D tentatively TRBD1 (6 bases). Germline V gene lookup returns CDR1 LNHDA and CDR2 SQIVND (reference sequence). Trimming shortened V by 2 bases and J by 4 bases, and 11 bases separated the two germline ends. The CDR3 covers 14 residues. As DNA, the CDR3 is TGTGCCAGTAGTATATTTACAGGGTCAGAGACCCAGTACTTC. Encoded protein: CASSIFTGSETQYF.

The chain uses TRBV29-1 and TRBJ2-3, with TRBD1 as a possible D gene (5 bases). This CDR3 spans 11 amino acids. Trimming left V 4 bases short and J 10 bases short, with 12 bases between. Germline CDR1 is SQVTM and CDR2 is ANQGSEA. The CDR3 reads CSVVRGDSQYF. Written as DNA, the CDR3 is TGCAGCGTTGTAAGGGGTGATTCGCAGTATTTT.

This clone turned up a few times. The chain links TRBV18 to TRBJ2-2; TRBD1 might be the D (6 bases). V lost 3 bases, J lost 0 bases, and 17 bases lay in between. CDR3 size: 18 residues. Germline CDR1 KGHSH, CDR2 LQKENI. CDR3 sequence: CASSPVFRQAANTGELFF. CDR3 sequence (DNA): TGTGCCAGCTCACCCGTTTTTCGACAGGCAGCGAACACCGGGGAGCTGTTTTTT.

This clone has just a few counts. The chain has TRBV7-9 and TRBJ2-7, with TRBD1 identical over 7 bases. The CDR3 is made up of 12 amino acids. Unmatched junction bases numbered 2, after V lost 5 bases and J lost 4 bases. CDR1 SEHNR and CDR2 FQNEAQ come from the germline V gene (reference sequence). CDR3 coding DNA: TGTGCCAGCAGCAGACAGGGTTACGAGCAGTACTTC. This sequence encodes CASSRQGYEQYF.

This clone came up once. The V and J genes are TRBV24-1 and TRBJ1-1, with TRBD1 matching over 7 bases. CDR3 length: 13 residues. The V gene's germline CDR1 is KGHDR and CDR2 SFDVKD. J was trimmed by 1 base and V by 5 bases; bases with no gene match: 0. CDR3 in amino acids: CATSGTGNTEAFF. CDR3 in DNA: TGTGCCACCAGTGGGACAGGGAACACTGAAGCTTTCTTT.

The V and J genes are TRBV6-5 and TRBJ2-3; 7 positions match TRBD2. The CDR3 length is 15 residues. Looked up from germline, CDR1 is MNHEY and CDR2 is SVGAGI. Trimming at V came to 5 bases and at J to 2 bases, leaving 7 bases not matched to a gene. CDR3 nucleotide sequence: TGTGCCAGCAGTCCCGGGACTACAACCACAGATACGCAGTATTTT. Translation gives CASSPGTTTTDTQYF.

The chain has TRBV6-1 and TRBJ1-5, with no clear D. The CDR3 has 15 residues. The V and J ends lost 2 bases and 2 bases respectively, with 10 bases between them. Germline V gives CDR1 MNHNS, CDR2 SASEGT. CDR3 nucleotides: TGTGCCAGCAGTGAAACGGTTGTTGGCAATCAGCCCCAGCATTTT. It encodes CASSETVVGNQPQHF.

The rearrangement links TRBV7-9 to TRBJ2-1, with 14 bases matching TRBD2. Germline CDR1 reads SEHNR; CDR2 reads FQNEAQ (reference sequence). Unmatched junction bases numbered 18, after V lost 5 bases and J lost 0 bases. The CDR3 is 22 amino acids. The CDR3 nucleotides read TGTGCCAGCAGCACTTACATACGGAGACTAGCGGGGGGGCCAAGCTCCTACAATGAGCAGTTCTTC. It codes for CASSTYIRRLAGGPSSYNEQFF. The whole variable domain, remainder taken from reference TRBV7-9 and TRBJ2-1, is DTGVSQNPRHKITKRGQNVTFRCDPISEHNRLYWYRQTLGQGPEFLTYFQNEAQLEKSRLLSDRFSAERPKGSFSTLEIQRTEQGDSAMYLCASSTYIRRLAGGPSSYNEQFFGPGTRLTVL.